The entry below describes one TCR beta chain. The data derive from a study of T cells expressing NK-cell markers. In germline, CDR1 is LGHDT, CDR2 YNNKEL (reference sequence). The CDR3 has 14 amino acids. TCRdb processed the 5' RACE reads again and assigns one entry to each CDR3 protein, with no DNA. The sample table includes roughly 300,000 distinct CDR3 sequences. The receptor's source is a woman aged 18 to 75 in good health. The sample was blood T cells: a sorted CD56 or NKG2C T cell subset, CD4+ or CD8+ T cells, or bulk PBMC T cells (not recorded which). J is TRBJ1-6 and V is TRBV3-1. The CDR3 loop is CASSPRALESPLHF.